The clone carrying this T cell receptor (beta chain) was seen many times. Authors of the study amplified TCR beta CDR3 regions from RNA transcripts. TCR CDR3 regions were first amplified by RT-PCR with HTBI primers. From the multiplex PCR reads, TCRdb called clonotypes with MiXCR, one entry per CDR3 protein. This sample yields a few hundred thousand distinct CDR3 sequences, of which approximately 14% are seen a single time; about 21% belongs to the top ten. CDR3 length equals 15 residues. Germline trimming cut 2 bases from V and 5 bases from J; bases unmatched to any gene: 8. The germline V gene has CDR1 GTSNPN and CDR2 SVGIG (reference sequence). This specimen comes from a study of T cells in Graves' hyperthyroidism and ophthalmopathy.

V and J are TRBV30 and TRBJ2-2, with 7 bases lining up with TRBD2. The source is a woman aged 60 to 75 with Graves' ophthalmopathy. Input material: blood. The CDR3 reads CAWSITGGRTGELFF. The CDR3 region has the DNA TGTGCCTGGAGTATAACGGGAGGTCGGACCGGGGAGCTGTTTTTT.